This T cell receptor (beta chain) stems from a study of T cell therapy after organ transplantation. At the level of the study: Of about ten patients, eight responded clinically and two did not.

Germline V gene data show CDR1 as MGHRA and CDR2 as YSYEKL. Trimming took 3 bases from V and 7 from J, leaving 10 bases between them. This CDR3 contains 13 residues. Study results and caveats: Effects of concurrent antirejection and antiviral medications were not evaluable.

Remarks on this clone: Its antigen is unidentified.

Time point given: 4-8 weeks after completion of therapy. TCRdb's copy holds only in-frame clones and misses some; the assay was immunoSEQ multiplex PCR. The repertoire consists of almost 20,000 clones, with 81% occurring once and the leading ten covering about 10%. The J gene is TRBJ1-5, the V gene TRBV4-1; TRBD1 might be the D (5 bases). This TCR came from a human patient who had received a solid organ transplant and had CMV disease. Some T cells here may be from the graft donor. The input for sequencing was CD8+ T cells from blood, taken after autologous CMV-specific T cell therapy. The CDR3 spells CASSHQGVQPQHF. The CDR3 region has the DNA TGCGCCAGCAGCCATCAGGGTGTGCAGCCCCAGCATTTT.